Presented here are 14 T cell receptor beta chains from one specimen sequenced in a study of blood T cell repertoires in COVID-19. Using immunoSEQ multiplex PCR, the repertoire was profiled, and TCRdb retains in-frame clones only, with some absent. The sample consists of around 450,000 clones, 90% of them appearing once. The material sequenced was PBMCs or T cells enriched from blood (not recorded which). These TCRs come from a man between 18 and 35 years old who had recovered from COVID-19.

This clone was detected once. The chain carries TRBV5-8 and TRBJ2-3; 12 nucleotides align to TRBD2. Germline CDR1 and CDR2: SGHTS and YDEGEE. V lost 2 bases and J lost 0; bases outside the gene matches: 1. CDR3 length: 16 residues. The CDR3 nucleotides read TGTGCCAGCAGCTTTGGGACTAGCGGGAGCACAGATACGCAGTATTTT. Protein: CASSFGTSGSTDTQYF.

There are a few counts of this clone. The chain is built from TRBV7-9 and TRBJ2-2, with TRBD1 matching 7 bases. Germline trimming cut 2 bases from V and 8 bases from J; bases unmatched to any gene: 5. This CDR3 has 14 amino acids. CDR1 is SEHNR, CDR2 FQNEAQ, per germline (reference sequence). The CDR3 loop reads CASSLRGPTGELFF. Here the CDR3 DNA reads TGTGCCAGCAGCTTAAGGGGGCCCACGGGGGAGCTGTTTTTT.

V is TRBV29-1 and J is TRBJ1-1; D remains unclear. CDR1 is SQVTM and CDR2 is ANQGSEA in the germline V gene. This CDR3 region has 16 residues. V shed 6 bases and J shed 3 bases, with 23 bases lying between them. For the CDR3, the DNA is TGCAGCGTCGGGGAGCGGGCAGAGCTAAGGGACACTGAAGCTTTCTTT. Encoded protein: CSVGERAELRDTEAFF.

The chain joins TRBV19 to TRBJ2-7; TRBD1 agrees at 9 bases. The length of the CDR3 is 13 residues. Unmatched junction bases numbered 7, after V lost 10 bases and J lost 3 bases. Germline V gives CDR1 LNHDA, CDR2 SQIVND (reference sequence). The chain's CDR3 is CATSTGGGYEQYF. The DNA for the CDR3 is TGTGCCACCTCGACAGGGGGAGGCTACGAGCAGTACTTC. The full variable domain, in which reference TRBV19 and TRBJ2-7 provide the parts outside the CDR3, is DGGITQSPKYLFRKEGQNVTLSCEQNLNHDAMYWYRQDPGQGLRLIYYSQIVNDFQKGDIAEGYSVSREKKESFPLTVTSAQKNPTAFYLCATSTGGGYEQYFGPGTRLTVT.

The rearrangement links TRBV5-6 to TRBJ1-5; tentatively, D is TRBD1 (5 bases). V was pared by 2 bases and J by 3 bases, with 9 bases between. Germline loops: CDR1 SGHDT, CDR2 YYEEEE. The length of the CDR3 is 14 residues. CDR3 sequence (DNA): TGTGCCAGCAGCTTAAACAGGAACAATCAGCCCCAGCATTTT. Its translation: CASSLNRNNQPQHF. The variable domain in full, with the rest retrieved from reference TRBV5-6 and TRBJ1-5, is DAGVTQSPTHLIKTRGQQVTLRCSPKSGHDTVSWYQQALGQGPQFIFQYYEEEERQRGNFPDRFSGHQFPNYSSELNVNALLLGDSALYLCASSLNRNNQPQHFGDGTRLSIL.

This clone was observed a few times. V and J are TRBV5-1 and TRBJ2-2, with 9 bases aligning to TRBD2. In germline, CDR1 is SGHRS, CDR2 YFSETQ. Trimming took 7 bases from V and 1 from J; bases not matched to a gene: 5. This CDR3 spans 15 amino acids. The CDR3 coding sequence is TGCGCCAGCCGACAAGCGGGAGGGAACACCGGGGAGCTGTTTTTT. As protein: CASRQAGGNTGELFF.

The J gene is TRBJ2-5, the V gene TRBV11-2; D may be TRBD2 (6 bases). The CDR3 covers 14 residues. Trimming pared 3 bases from V and 3 bases from J, leaving 11 bases between. CDR1 is SGHAT, CDR2 FQNNGV, per germline. DNA of the CDR3: TGTGCCAGCAGCTTGCCGGGACTCAAAGAGACCCAGTACTTC. This codes for CASSLPGLKETQYF.

This chain links TRBV28 with TRBJ2-5; no firm D call. This CDR3 contains 14 residues. Germline-derived CDR1 and CDR2 are MDHEN and SYDVKM. With 5 bases removed from V and 1 base from J, the gap between germline ends came to 11 bases. The CDR3 loop is CASSTSRPQETQYF. CDR3 coding DNA: TGTGCCAGCAGTACCTCCAGGCCCCAAGAGACCCAGTACTTC.

V and J are TRBV2 and TRBJ1-3; tentative D call: TRBD1 (6 bases). Germline V gives CDR1 SNHLY, CDR2 FYNNEI. With 6 bases removed from V and 4 bases from J, the gap between germline ends came to 13 bases. This CDR3 is 14 amino acids long. CDR3 nucleotides: TGTGCCAGCAGACCCGGGCAGGGGGGAAACACCATATATTTT. This sequence encodes CASRPGQGGNTIYF.

V is TRBV2 and J is TRBJ2-7; D ambiguous. Per germline, CDR1 SNHLY and CDR2 FYNNEI. Trimming took off 1 base at V and 6 bases at J, with 7 bases between the two ends. There are 12 residues in the CDR3. The CDR3 bases are TGTGCCAGCAGTGAAGGAGGCGGCGAGCAGTACTTC. It specifies CASSEGGGEQYF. The entire variable domain, with the rest obtained from reference TRBV2 and TRBJ2-7, is as follows: EPEVTQTPSHQVTQMGQEVILRCVPISNHLYFYWYRQILGQKVEFLVSFYNNEISEKSEIFDDQFSVERPDGSNFTLKIRSTKLEDSAMYFCASSEGGGEQYFGPGTRLTVT.

V is TRBV14 and J is TRBJ1-1, with D possibly matching TRBD1 (6 bases). Per the germline V gene, CDR1 is SGHDN and CDR2 is FVKESK. The CDR3 runs 15 residues. V was clipped by 5 bases and J by 4 bases, with 17 bases between them. CDR3 in DNA: TGTGCCAGCAGCGTAAACGGGGGGCGGGCCACTGAAGCTTTCTTT. The encoded protein is CASSVNGGRATEAFF.

The rearrangement uses TRBV2 and TRBJ1-2; TRBD1 matches 10 bases. V lost 6 bases, J lost 4 bases, and 2 bases stayed unmatched. In germline, CDR1 is SNHLY, CDR2 FYNNEI. The CDR3 is 13 amino acids. The CDR3 DNA reads TGTGCCAGCAGGGGACAGGGGAGCTATGGCTACACCTTC. This codes for CASRGQGSYGYTF.

The V call is TRBV5-5, the J call TRBJ2-5; possibly TRBD1 for D (6 bases). The germline CDR1 and CDR2 sequences are SGHKS and YYEKEE (reference sequence). V shed 5 bases and J shed 2 bases, with 16 bases lying between them. The CDR3 runs to 15 residues. This CDR3 is CASSQDRPIQETQYF. Written as DNA, the CDR3 is TGTGCCAGCAGTCAAGACAGGCCAATACAAGAGACCCAGTACTTC.

CDR3: CASGTNPYEQYF. The CDR3 nucleotides read TGTGCCTCCGGGACAAACCCCTACGAGCAGTACTTC. The chain carries TRBV10-3 and TRBJ2-7; D possibly corresponds to TRBD1 (6 bases). The CDR3 spans 12 residues. Germline-derived CDR1 and CDR2 are ENHRY and SYGVKD. V gave up 11 bases and J gave up 2 bases, with 13 bases separating them.